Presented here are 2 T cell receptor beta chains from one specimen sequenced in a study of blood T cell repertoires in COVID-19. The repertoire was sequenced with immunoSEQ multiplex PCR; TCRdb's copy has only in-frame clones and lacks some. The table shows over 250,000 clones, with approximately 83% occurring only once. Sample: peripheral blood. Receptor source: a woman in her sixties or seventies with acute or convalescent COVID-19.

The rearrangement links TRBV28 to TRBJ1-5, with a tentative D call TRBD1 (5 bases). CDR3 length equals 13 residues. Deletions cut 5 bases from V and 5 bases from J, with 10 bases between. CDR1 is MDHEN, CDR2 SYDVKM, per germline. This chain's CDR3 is CASSPGGDQPQHF. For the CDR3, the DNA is TGTGCCAGCAGTCCAGGAGGGGATCAGCCCCAGCATTTT.

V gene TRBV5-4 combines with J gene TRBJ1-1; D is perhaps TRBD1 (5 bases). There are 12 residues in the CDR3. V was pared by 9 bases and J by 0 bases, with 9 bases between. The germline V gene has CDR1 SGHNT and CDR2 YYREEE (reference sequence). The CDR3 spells CATSTVNTEAFF. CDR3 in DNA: TGTGCCACCTCGACAGTGAACACTGAAGCTTTCTTT. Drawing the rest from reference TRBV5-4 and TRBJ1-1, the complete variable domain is ETGVTQSPTHLIKTRGQQVTLRCSSQSGHNTVSWYQQALGQGPQFIFQYYREEENGRGNFPPRFSGLQFPNYSSELNVNALELDDSALYLCATSTVNTEAFFGQGTRLTVV.